Listed here are 16 T cell receptor beta chains from one sample, sequenced in a study of Graves' ophthalmopathy and Graves' hyperthyroidism. Transcripts of RNA were the source for amplifying TCR beta CDR3 regions. HTBI-primed first-round RT-PCR preceded second-round multiplex PCR. TCRdb reprocessed the multiplex PCR reads via MiXCR and lists one record per CDR3 protein. The data hold around 1.1 million distinct CDR3 sequences, with less than 45% observed a single time. Input material: peripheral blood or thyroid tissue (not recorded which). The receptors derive from an adult man with Graves' hyperthyroidism.

The genes are TRBV7-9 and TRBJ2-5, with TRBD1 matching over 11 bases. The J call is uncertain, as TRBJ2-7 better fits the DNA end. Per the germline V gene, CDR1 is SEHNR and CDR2 is FQNEAQ (reference sequence). The CDR3 is made up of 19 amino acids. In DNA, the CDR3 is TGTGCCAGCAGCTTAGACCGTCTGCTGGGGACAGGGGGTCCCTACGAGCAGTACTTC. This codes for CASSLDRLLGTGGPYEQYF.

The chain links TRBV7-2 to TRBJ2-7, with 11 positions matching TRBD2. The germline CDR1 and CDR2 sequences are SGHTA and FQGNSA. This CDR3 comprises 16 residues. After removal of 4 bases from V and 4 bases from J, the junction contained 9 bases not matched to a gene. The CDR3 reads CASSYQTSGSPYEQYF. The CDR3 DNA reads TGTGCCAGCAGCTACCAAACTAGCGGGAGCCCGTACGAGCAGTACTTC.

This clonotype was seen many times. The rearrangement links TRBV7-9 to TRBJ2-7; TRBD1 or TRBD2 may be the D gene (6 bases each). This CDR3 is built from 15 residues. V shed 0 bases and J shed 5 bases, with 14 bases lying between them. Per the germline V gene, CDR1 is SEHNR and CDR2 is FQNEAQ (reference sequence). CDR3 sequence reads: CASSLATGAGHEQYF. DNA for the CDR3: TGTGCCAGCAGCTTAGCGACGGGGGCGGGCCACGAGCAGTACTTC.

This clonotype came up many times. This chain connects TRBV19 to TRBJ2-6, with TRBD1 as a possible D gene (6 bases). Germline V gene data show CDR1 as LNHDA and CDR2 as SQIVND (reference sequence). The CDR3 sequence is 14 residues long. V gave up 9 bases and J gave up 2 bases, with 11 bases separating them. CDR3 residues: CASSTGTGANVLTF. In nucleotides, the CDR3 is TGTGCCAGCTCCACAGGGACTGGGGCCAACGTCCTGACTTTC.

The rearrangement uses TRBV6-5 and TRBJ2-2; no firm D call. CDR3 length: 14 amino acids. V lost 2 bases and J 4 bases, leaving 8 bases between the germline ends. CDR1 and CDR2 (germline): MNHEY, SVGAGI. Here the CDR3 DNA reads TGTGCCAGCAGTTACACCGTGAGCACCGGGGAGCTGTTTTTT. Translating it yields CASSYTVSTGELFF.

This clonotype has ten or more counts. This chain uses TRBV2 with TRBJ1-2; D gene unclear. Germline CDR1 reads SNHLY; CDR2 reads FYNNEI. V was shortened by 8 bases and J by 0 bases, with 4 bases between the two germline ends. The CDR3 covers 11 residues. Written as DNA, the CDR3 is TGTGCCAGCGGAGCTAACTATGGCTACACCTTC. As protein: CASGANYGYTF.

V usage is TRBV20-1 and J usage is TRBJ2-5, with TRBD2 matching over 8 bases. This CDR3 has 16 residues. In germline, CDR1 is DFQATT, CDR2 SNEGSKA (reference sequence). Unmatched junction bases numbered 19, after V lost 6 bases and J lost 7 bases. The chain's CDR3 is CSAPIMGGGNQRTQYF. In nucleotides, the CDR3 is TGCAGTGCCCCCATCATGGGCGGGGGGAACCAGAGGACCCAGTACTTC.

This clonotype was observed at least ten times. This chain connects TRBV7-2 to TRBJ2-2, with 11 bases identical to TRBD2. From germline, CDR1 is SGHTA and CDR2 FQGNSA. V lost 5 bases, J lost 5 bases, and 4 bases stayed unmatched. This CDR3 region has 15 residues. CDR3 protein: CASSIRTSGTGELFF. CDR3 bases: TGTGCCAGCAGCATACGGACTAGCGGGACCGGGGAGCTGTTTTTT.

The rearrangement joins TRBV7-2 to TRBJ1-4, with D uncertain. CDR3 length: 13 residues. The ends were cut back, 3 bases at V and 5 bases at J, with 7 bases in the middle. CDR1 is SGHTA and CDR2 is FQGNSA in the germline V gene. The CDR3 DNA follows: TGTGCCAGCAGCTTCGGTCAGAATGAAAAACTGTTTTTT. Amino acids: CASSFGQNEKLFF.

A few counts support this clonotype. The final CDR3 position lacks the conserved phenylalanine or tryptophan, pointing to a likely read error. The J gene is TRBJ1-1, the V gene TRBV9; 8 nucleotides agree with TRBD1. The CDR3 has 17 residues. V was clipped by 3 bases and J by 2 bases; unmatched bases: 12. Looked up from germline, CDR1 is SGDLS and CDR2 is YYNGEE. CDR3: CASSAQPLTGANTEAFP. The CDR3 region has the DNA TGTGCCAGCAGCGCTCAACCATTGACAGGGGCTAACACTGAAGCTTTCCCT.

The table lists this clonotype with a count of one. The germline gene is not matched at one end of the junction; a read error may be the cause. This chain joins TRBV7-9 and TRBJ1-4; perhaps TRBD1 as D (5 bases). This CDR3 is built from 9 residues. CDR1 and CDR2 from the germline V gene are SEHNR and FQNEAQ (reference sequence). This chain's CDR3 is CASSQVGGF. In nucleotides, the CDR3 is TGTGCCAGCAGCCAAGTTGGGGGTTTT.

The chain is built from TRBV19 and TRBJ2-7, with D possibly TRBD1 on 5 matching bases. CDR1 and CDR2 from the germline V gene are LNHDA and SQIVND (reference sequence). V gave up 8 bases and J gave up 3 bases, with 14 bases separating them. The CDR3 runs 13 residues. This CDR3 reads CASAGQWSYEQYF. The DNA for the CDR3 is TGTGCCAGTGCAGGGCAGTGGAGCTACGAGCAGTACTTC.

The V gene is TRBV20-1, the J gene TRBJ2-6, with 7 bases identical to TRBD1. From germline, CDR1 is DFQATT and CDR2 SNEGSKA (reference sequence). This CDR3 has 14 residues. After removal of 4 bases from V and 11 bases from J, the junction contained 11 bases not matched to a gene. CDR3 in amino acids: CSAMWGRGTYVLTF. For the CDR3, the DNA is TGCAGTGCTATGTGGGGCAGGGGGACCTACGTCCTGACTTTC.

This clonotype was found many times. The CDR3 region has the DNA TGCAGCGTTCGGTCTAGCGGGATATACGAGCAGTACTTC. Protein sequence: CSVRSSGIYEQYF. The gene calls are TRBV29-1 and TRBJ2-7, with 9 bases matching TRBD2. Germline CDR1 reads SQVTM; CDR2 reads ANQGSEA. J was trimmed by 4 bases and V by 5 bases; bases with no gene match: 6. The CDR3 sequence is 13 residues long.

The chain combines TRBV7-9 with TRBJ1-6; D unresolved. V was shortened by 3 bases and J by 7 bases, with 13 bases between the two germline ends. The germline V gene encodes CDR1 SEHNR and CDR2 FQNEAQ (reference sequence). The CDR3 contains 15 residues. The CDR3: CASSFQVGSNSPLHF. The CDR3 coding sequence is TGTGCCAGCAGCTTTCAGGTCGGCTCCAATTCACCCCTCCACTTT.

This sequence joins TRBV11-2 and TRBJ2-5; D could derive from TRBD1 or TRBD2 (5 bases each). Trimming cost V 4 bases and J 4 bases, with 13 bases left between them. The V gene's germline CDR1 is SGHAT and CDR2 FQNNGV. CDR3 length: 14 amino acids. CDR3 region: CASSSQPGPETQYF. The CDR3 DNA is TGTGCCAGCAGCTCCCAGCCGGGGCCAGAGACCCAGTACTTC.